The present entry profiles one T cell receptor beta chain with its context. The table lists this clonotype with a few counts. It has no known antigen specificity. Base qualities are not recorded, but no much larger clone differs from it by a single base. The label giving this sample's treatment or condition can be read as: allogeneic hematopoietic cell transplantation with graft depleted of TCRalphabeta T cells and CD19 B cells. The children who served as transplant recipients had been given grafts of TCRalphabeta/CD19-depleted allogeneic hematopoietic cells. The library was prepared using PCR. Sequenced using an Illumina HiSeq 2500. To normalize quantification of the TCRbeta repertoire, the TCR libraries were built with molecular barcoding that relied on unique molecular identifiers. TCRdb reran the public reads through fastp at Q25 and MiXCR, keeping productive beta chains. Rows with a matching CDR3 protein are joined into one entry that keeps the most common DNA and genes. A total of fewer than 150,000 distinct CDR3 sequences appear in this sample, roughly 9.7% of them only once. The ten biggest clones cover around 24% of the sample.

The cysteine opens and the phenylalanine closes a CDR3 of 13 amino acids. Solely the CDR3 DNA is kept, with 39 bases framed from the first base. For CDR1 and CDR2, the germline V gene (reference sequence) lists SEHNR and FQNEAQ. The V end loses 6 bases and the J end loses 6 bases, and a stretch of 14 bases separates them. The data are from a study of T-cell reconstitution after alpha-beta-depleted transplantation in children (dated by TCRdb to the mid-2010s). About the study as a whole: Using TCR repertoire profiling, the study followed T-cell immune reconstitution in a quantitative way in children after TCRalphabeta/CD19-depleted allogeneic hematopoietic cell transplantation. Overall results and qualifications from the work: In some patients, the high TCRbeta diversity seen at day 60 was put down to recipient T cells and intrathymic progenitors that had survived conditioning. Over subsequent months, a decline in hyperexpanded clone frequencies was noted, and after one year, T-cell counts and TCRbeta diversity were mostly ascribed to newly produced T cells. Apparently early alphabetaT-cell count recovery about two months after transplant reportedly relied on only several hundred rapidly expanded clones derived from non-depleted graft cells.

The source is a girl in the first two years of life who had a stem cell transplant for combined immunodeficiency, so the T cells may come from the graft donor. The chain employs TRBV7-9 and TRBJ1-1; TRBD1 might be the D gene, on 6 matching bases. Sequenced material: PBMCs, mostly from graft donor cells, taken 180 days after TCRalphabeta/CD19-depleted stem cell transplant. For the CDR3, the sequence is CASSPTGRAEAFF. DNA sequence: TGTGCCAGCAGTCCTACAGGGAGGGCTGAAGCTTTCTTT.